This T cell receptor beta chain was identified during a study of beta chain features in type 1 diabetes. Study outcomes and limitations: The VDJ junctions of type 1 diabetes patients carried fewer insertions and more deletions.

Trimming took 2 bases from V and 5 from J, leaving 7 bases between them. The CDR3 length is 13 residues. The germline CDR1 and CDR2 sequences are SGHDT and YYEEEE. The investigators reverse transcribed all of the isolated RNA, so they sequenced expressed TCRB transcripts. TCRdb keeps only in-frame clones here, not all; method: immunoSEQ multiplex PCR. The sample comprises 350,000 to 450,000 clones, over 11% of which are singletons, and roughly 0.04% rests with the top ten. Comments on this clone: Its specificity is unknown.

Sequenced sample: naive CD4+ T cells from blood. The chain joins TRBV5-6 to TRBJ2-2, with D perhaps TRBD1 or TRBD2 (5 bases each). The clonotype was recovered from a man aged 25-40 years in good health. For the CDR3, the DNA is TGTGCCAGCAGCTTCAGGGAGACCGGGGAGCTGTTTTTT. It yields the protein CASSFRETGELFF.